This TCR beta chain was retrieved from a study of blood T cell repertoires in COVID-19. Background on the study: PBMCs, B-cell-depleted T cells, or T cells provided the cDNA or gDNA that made up the material.

The CDR3 is 15 amino acids. V dropped 5 bases and J dropped 4; count of bases not matched to a gene: 9. CDR1 is SGHAT, CDR2 FQDESV, per germline (reference sequence). Per the original data handling: Reference gene primer amplification in the assay estimated nucleated cell counts. Sequencing used immunoSEQ multiplex PCR; TCRdb keeps in-frame clones, though not all of them. V and J calls and clone size follow that table, whereas D and trimming were derived from the DNA. The sample comprises over 150,000 clones, approximately 82% of which are singletons, and 17% rests with the top ten. Which cohort a participant joined came from the clinical history participants gave. What the recovered Cohort 3 donors had was two negative PCRs, clearance, or symptom resolution.

This TCR derives from a woman aged 45 to 65 who had recovered from COVID-19. This chain links TRBV11-1 with TRBJ2-7, with 9 bases identical to TRBD1. The sequencing sample was made of PBMCs or T cells enriched from blood (not recorded which). The DNA of the CDR3 is TGTGCCAGCAGCAACGCTCACAGGGGGCTTTACGAGCAGTACTTC. This encodes CASSNAHRGLYEQYF.